These T cell receptor beta chains were read from a single sample in a study of blood T cell repertoires in COVID-19. The protocol was immunoSEQ multiplex PCR, while the TCRdb copy is restricted to in-frame clones and leaves out a portion. Counted here are more than 70,000 clones, 75% to 90% occurring once; the ten biggest clones make up roughly a sixth. Material: peripheral blood. These receptors all stem from a woman older than 75 with acute or convalescent COVID-19. The CDR3 runs from the conserved cysteine through the conserved F or W. A D gene is named only where the DNA matches it firmly. Size is stated for part of the rows, as once, few or many counts, or as a class when the clone is expanded.

j_call: TRBJ2-7; v_call: TRBV12-3/TRBV12-4; d_call: .; clone_size: .; cdr3_aa: CASSYGVAYEQYF; cdr3_nt: TGTGCCAGCAGTTACGGAGTGGCCTACGAGCAGTACTTC
j_call: TRBJ1-1; v_call: TRBV7-9; d_call: TRBD1; clone_size: .; cdr3_aa: CASSLPRTGGTEAFF; cdr3_nt: TGTGCCAGCAGCCTACCTCGGACAGGGGGCACTGAAGCTTTCTTT
j_call: TRBJ2-1; v_call: TRBV12-3/TRBV12-4; d_call: .; clone_size: .; cdr3_aa: CASGRGAYNEQFF; cdr3_nt: TGTGCCAGCGGGCGGGGCGCCTACAATGAGCAGTTCTTC
j_call: TRBJ2-2; v_call: TRBV27; d_call: .; clone_size: .; cdr3_aa: CASSLTGYTGELFF; cdr3_nt: TGTGCCAGCAGTTTAACAGGCTACACCGGGGAGCTGTTTTTT
j_call: TRBJ1-1; v_call: TRBV10-3; d_call: .; clone_size: .; cdr3_aa: CAISESPGRETEAFF; cdr3_nt: TGTGCCATCAGTGAGTCCCCCGGCAGGGAAACTGAAGCTTTCTTT
j_call: TRBJ1-2; v_call: TRBV30; d_call: TRBD1; clone_size: few; cdr3_aa: CAWSAAGGAYGYTF; cdr3_nt: TGTGCCTGGAGTGCCGCAGGGGGCGCATATGGCTACACCTTC
j_call: TRBJ2-7; v_call: TRBV9; d_call: .; clone_size: .; cdr3_aa: CASSPSGTLRGEQYF; cdr3_nt: TGTGCCAGCAGCCCCTCCGGGACTCTAAGGGGCGAGCAGTACTTC
j_call: TRBJ1-2; v_call: TRBV5-1; d_call: TRBD1; clone_size: .; cdr3_aa: CASSEDRADYGYTF; cdr3_nt: TGCGCCAGCAGCGAGGACAGGGCGGACTATGGCTACACCTTC
j_call: TRBJ1-3; v_call: TRBV27; d_call: .; clone_size: .; cdr3_aa: CASSLNRQGNTIYF; cdr3_nt: TGTGCCAGCAGTTTAAACAGGCAGGGAAACACCATATATTTT
j_call: TRBJ1-6; v_call: TRBV6-4; d_call: .; clone_size: once; cdr3_aa: CASSARTDSPLHF; cdr3_nt: TGTGCCAGCAGTGCACGCACGGATTCACCCCTCCACTTT
j_call: TRBJ1-2; v_call: TRBV11-2; d_call: TRBD1; clone_size: .; cdr3_aa: CASSVGQGGSYTF; cdr3_nt: TGTGCCAGCAGCGTCGGACAGGGAGGGAGCTACACCTTC
j_call: TRBJ2-7; v_call: TRBV27; d_call: TRBD2; clone_size: .; cdr3_aa: CASSLGLTGGNEQYF; cdr3_nt: TGTGCCAGCAGTTTAGGGCTGACGGGGGGGAACGAGCAGTACTTC
j_call: TRBJ2-3; v_call: TRBV6-5; d_call: TRBD1; clone_size: .; cdr3_aa: CASRPGQSTDTQYF; cdr3_nt: TGTGCCAGCAGGCCGGGACAGAGCACAGATACGCAGTATTTT
j_call: TRBJ1-3; v_call: TRBV5-6; d_call: .; clone_size: .; cdr3_aa: CASSLRGISGNTIYF; cdr3_nt: TGTGCCAGCAGCTTGCGAGGAATCTCTGGAAACACCATATATTTT
j_call: TRBJ2-3; v_call: TRBV2; d_call: .; clone_size: .; cdr3_aa: CARGQYTDTQYF; cdr3_nt: TGTGCCAGAGGACAGTACACAGATACGCAGTATTTT
j_call: TRBJ1-6; v_call: TRBV5-1; d_call: TRBD1; clone_size: few; cdr3_aa: CASSLDRDGYSPLHF; cdr3_nt: TGCGCCAGCAGCCTCGACAGGGACGGATATTCACCCCTCCACTTT
j_call: TRBJ1-3; v_call: TRBV5-1; d_call: .; clone_size: .; cdr3_aa: CASSLDGTTGNTIYF; cdr3_nt: TGCGCCAGCAGCTTGGATGGGACAACTGGAAACACCATATATTTT
j_call: TRBJ1-2; v_call: TRBV2; d_call: .; clone_size: .; cdr3_aa: CASSEAGVAYGYTF; cdr3_nt: TGTGCCAGCAGTGAGGCAGGGGTAGCCTATGGCTACACCTTC
j_call: TRBJ2-2; v_call: TRBV9; d_call: .; clone_size: .; cdr3_aa: CASSVSSVNTGELFF; cdr3_nt: TGTGCCAGCAGCGTATCGTCTGTTAACACCGGGGAGCTGTTTTTT
j_call: TRBJ1-3; v_call: TRBV19; d_call: TRBD1; clone_size: few; cdr3_aa: CASSARDRTSGNTIYF; cdr3_nt: TGTGCCAGTAGTGCCCGGGACAGGACCTCTGGAAACACCATATATTTT
j_call: TRBJ2-1; v_call: TRBV30; d_call: .; clone_size: .; cdr3_aa: CAWSVDSRVEFF; cdr3_nt: TGTGCCTGGAGTGTCGATTCCAGGGTCGAGTTCTTC
j_call: TRBJ1-5; v_call: TRBV27; d_call: .; clone_size: .; cdr3_aa: CASSLYGGSSNQPQHF; cdr3_nt: TGTGCCAGCAGTTTATACGGCGGATCAAGCAATCAGCCCCAGCATTTT
j_call: TRBJ2-7; v_call: TRBV18; d_call: .; clone_size: .; cdr3_aa: CASSPTESYEQYF; cdr3_nt: TGTGCCAGCTCACCGACAGAGTCCTACGAGCAGTACTTC
j_call: TRBJ1-4; v_call: TRBV7-2; d_call: .; clone_size: .; cdr3_aa: CASTWTPGPEKLFF; cdr3_nt: TGTGCCAGCACCTGGACTCCGGGCCCTGAAAAACTGTTTTTT
j_call: TRBJ2-5; v_call: TRBV7-6; d_call: .; clone_size: .; cdr3_aa: CASSSLRGGQGWETQYF; cdr3_nt: TGTGCCAGCAGCTCCCTCCGGGGGGGACAGGGATGGGAGACCCAGTACTTC
j_call: TRBJ1-4; v_call: TRBV5-6; d_call: .; clone_size: .; cdr3_aa: CASSPRATAGVKKLFF; cdr3_nt: TGTGCCAGCAGCCCACGGGCGACGGCGGGGGTAAAAAAACTGTTTTTT
j_call: TRBJ2-7; v_call: TRBV6-1; d_call: .; clone_size: .; cdr3_aa: CASSEAGELYEQYF; cdr3_nt: TGTGCCAGCAGTGAGGCAGGGGAACTCTACGAGCAGTACTTC
j_call: TRBJ2-2; v_call: TRBV5-4; d_call: .; clone_size: .; cdr3_aa: CASSPPGRVETGELFF; cdr3_nt: TGTGCCAGCAGCCCCCCCGGCAGGGTAGAGACCGGGGAGCTGTTTTTT